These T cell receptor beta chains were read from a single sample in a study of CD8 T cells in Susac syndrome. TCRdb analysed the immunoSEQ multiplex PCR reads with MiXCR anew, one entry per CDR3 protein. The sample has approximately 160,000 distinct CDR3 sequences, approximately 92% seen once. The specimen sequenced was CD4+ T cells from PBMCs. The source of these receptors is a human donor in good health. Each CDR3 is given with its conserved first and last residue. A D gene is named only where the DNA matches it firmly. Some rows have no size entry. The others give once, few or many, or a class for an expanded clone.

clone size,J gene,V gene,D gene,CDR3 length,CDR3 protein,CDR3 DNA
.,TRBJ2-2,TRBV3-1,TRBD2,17,CASSPGLAGLNTGELFF,TGTGCCAGCAGCCCGGGACTAGCGGGGTTGAACACCGGGGAGCTGTTTTTT
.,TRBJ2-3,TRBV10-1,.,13,CASSETTADTQYF,TGCGCCAGCAGTGAGACCACGGCCGATACGCAGTATTTT
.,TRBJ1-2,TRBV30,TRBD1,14,CAWSSPGGYYGYTF,TGTGCCTGGAGTTCCCCAGGGGGCTACTATGGCTACACCTTC
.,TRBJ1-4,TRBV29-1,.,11,CSGGGYEKLFF,TGCAGCGGGGGAGGTTATGAAAAACTGTTTTTT
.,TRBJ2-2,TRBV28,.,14,CASGSGVNTGELFF,TGTGCCAGCGGGTCGGGGGTAAACACCGGGGAGCTGTTTTTT
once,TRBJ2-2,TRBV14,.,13,CASSLGVGGELFF,TGTGCCAGCAGCCTGGGGGTTGGCGGGGAGCTGTTTTTT
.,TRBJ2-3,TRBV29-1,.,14,CSVEVRQGTDTQYF,TGCAGCGTTGAAGTTCGACAGGGCACAGATACGCAGTATTTT
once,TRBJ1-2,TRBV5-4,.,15,CASSLVSGRSSSYTF,TGTGCCAGCAGCTTGGTATCCGGGCGGTCCTCTAGCTACACCTTC
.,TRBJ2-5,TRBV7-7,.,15,CASSRGAQKGETQYF,TGTGCCAGCAGCCGGGGGGCCCAGAAGGGAGAGACCCAGTACTTC
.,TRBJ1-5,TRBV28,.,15,CASSSLEGGNQPQHF,TGTGCCAGCAGCAGTCTAGAGGGCGGCAATCAGCCCCAGCATTTT
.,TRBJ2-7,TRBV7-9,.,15,CASSLADGPAYEQYF,TGTGCCAGCAGCTTAGCCGACGGGCCCGCCTACGAGCAGTACTTC
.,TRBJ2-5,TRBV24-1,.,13,CATSARDRETQYF,TGTGCCACCAGCGCCAGGGACCGGGAGACCCAGTACTTC
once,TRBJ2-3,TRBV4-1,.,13,CASSLTSGDTQYF,TGCGCCAGCAGCCTAACGAGCGGGGATACGCAGTATTTT
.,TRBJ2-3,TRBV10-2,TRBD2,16,CASRQPSSGVTDTQYF,TGCGCCAGCAGGCAGCCTTCTAGCGGGGTGACAGATACGCAGTATTTT
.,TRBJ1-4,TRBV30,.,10,CAAGDEKLFF,TGTGCCGCCGGTGATGAAAAACTGTTTTTT
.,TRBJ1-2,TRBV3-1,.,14,CASSQDEQVYGYTF,TGTGCCAGCAGCCAAGATGAGCAGGTCTATGGCTACACCTTC
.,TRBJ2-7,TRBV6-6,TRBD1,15,CASSDRAASSYEQYF,TGTGCCAGCAGTGACAGGGCCGCAAGCTCCTACGAGCAGTACTTC
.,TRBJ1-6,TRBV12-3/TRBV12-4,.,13,CASSSQLNSPLHF,TGTGCCAGCAGTTCCCAGCTGAATTCACCCCTCCACTTT
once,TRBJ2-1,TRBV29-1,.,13,CSETESSYNEQFF,TGCAGCGAGACTGAAAGCTCCTACAATGAGCAGTTCTTC
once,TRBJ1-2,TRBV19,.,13,CASRPWNRDGYTF,TGTGCCAGTAGGCCCTGGAACAGGGACGGCTACACCTTC
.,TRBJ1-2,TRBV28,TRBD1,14,CASSSGTGVGGYTF,TGTGCCAGCAGTTCCGGGACAGGGGTTGGTGGCTACACCTTC
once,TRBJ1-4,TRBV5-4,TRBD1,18,CASSPTGQGPSSNEKLFF,TGTGCCAGCAGCCCTACGGGACAGGGACCCTCATCTAATGAAAAACTGTTTTTT
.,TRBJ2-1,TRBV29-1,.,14,CSAEIGESYNEQFF,TGCAGCGCCGAGATCGGGGAATCCTACAATGAGCAGTTCTTC
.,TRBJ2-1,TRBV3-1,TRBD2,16,CASSQEGLAGGNEQFF,TGTGCCAGCAGCCAAGAAGGCCTAGCCGGGGGGAATGAGCAGTTCTTC
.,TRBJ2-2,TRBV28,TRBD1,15,CASNLDRGRAGELFF,TGTGCCAGCAACCTGGACAGGGGGAGGGCCGGGGAGCTGTTTTTT
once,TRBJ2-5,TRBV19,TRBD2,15,CASSRRGESQETQYF,TGTGCCAGTAGTAGGCGGGGGGAGTCACAAGAGACCCAGTACTTC
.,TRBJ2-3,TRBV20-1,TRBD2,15,CSAMGAGGITDTQYF,TGCAGTGCTATGGGGGCGGGGGGGATCACAGATACGCAGTATTTT
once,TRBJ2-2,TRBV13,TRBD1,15,CASSPRDSPTGELFF,TGTGCCAGCAGCCCGAGGGACAGCCCGACCGGGGAGCTGTTTTTT
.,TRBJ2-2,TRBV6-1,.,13,CASGTLWTGELFF,TGTGCCAGCGGGACCCTCTGGACCGGGGAGCTGTTTTTT
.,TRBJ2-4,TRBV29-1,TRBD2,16,CSVEDRGTSRKNIQYF,TGCAGCGTTGAAGATCGGGGGACTAGCCGAAAAAACATTCAGTACTTC
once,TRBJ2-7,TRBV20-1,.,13,CSAQRPPRDEQYF,TGCAGTGCTCAACGGCCACCCCGGGACGAGCAGTACTTC
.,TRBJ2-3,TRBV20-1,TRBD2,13,CSAQRGGTDTQYF,TGCAGTGCCCAGCGGGGGGGCACAGATACGCAGTATTTT
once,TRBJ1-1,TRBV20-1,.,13,CSAGQTVNTEVFF,TGCAGTGCTGGCCAGACAGTGAACACTGAAGTTTTCTTT
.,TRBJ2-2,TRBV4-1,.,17,CTSSQEGASGDNGELFF,TGCACCAGCAGCCAAGAGGGGGCCTCGGGGGATAACGGGGAGCTGTTTTTT
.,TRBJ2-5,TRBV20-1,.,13,CSAKLAGQETQYF,TGCAGTGCTAAGCTTGCGGGGCAAGAGACCCAGTACTTC
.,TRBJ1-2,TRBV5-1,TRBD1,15,CASSPGGTGNYGYTF,TGCGCCAGCAGCCCGGGAGGGACAGGAAACTATGGCTACACCTTC
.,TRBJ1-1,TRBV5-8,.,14,CASSLGQRGTEAFF,TGTGCCAGCAGCTTGGGGCAGAGGGGCACTGAAGCTTTCTTT
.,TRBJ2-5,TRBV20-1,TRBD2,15,CSARDPVRGEETQYF,TGCAGTGCTAGAGATCCAGTGCGGGGGGAAGAGACCCAGTACTTC